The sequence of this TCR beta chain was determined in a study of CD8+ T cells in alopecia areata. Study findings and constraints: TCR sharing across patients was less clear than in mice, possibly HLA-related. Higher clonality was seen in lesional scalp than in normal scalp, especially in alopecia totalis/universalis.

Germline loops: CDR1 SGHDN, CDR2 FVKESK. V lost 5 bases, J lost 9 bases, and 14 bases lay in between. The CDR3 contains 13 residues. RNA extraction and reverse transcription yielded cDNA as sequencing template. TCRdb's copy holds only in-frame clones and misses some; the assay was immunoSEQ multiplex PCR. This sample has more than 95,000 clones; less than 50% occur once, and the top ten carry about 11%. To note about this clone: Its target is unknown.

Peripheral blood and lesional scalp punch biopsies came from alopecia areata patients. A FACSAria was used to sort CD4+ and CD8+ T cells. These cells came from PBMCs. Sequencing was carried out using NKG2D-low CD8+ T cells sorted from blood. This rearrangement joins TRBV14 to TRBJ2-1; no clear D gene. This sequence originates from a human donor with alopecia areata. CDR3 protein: CASSEFQSSEQFF. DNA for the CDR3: TGTGCCAGCAGCGAATTCCAGTCGAGTGAGCAGTTCTTC.